Sequencing of this T cell receptor beta chain was carried out in a study of blood T cells in healthy people across ages. This clonotype was picked up a small number of times. Combining a sample-barcoded 5' primer with a J-beta primer mix, a second PCR ran for roughly 6 to 11 cycles. TCRdb redid the calling of the 5' RACE reads with MiXCR, one entry per CDR3 protein. The table records 730,000 or so distinct CDR3 sequences, around 41% of them present only once. The ends were cut back, 4 bases at V and 2 bases at J, with 11 bases in the middle. CDR1 is SGHTA and CDR2 is FQGNSA in the germline V gene. The CDR3 sequence is 15 residues long.

The specimen was blood. This TCR came from a man of 80 years or more in good health. The chain uses TRBV7-2 and TRBJ1-4; tentative D call: TRBD1 (5 bases). CDR3 sequence reads: CASSSGGTTNEKLFF. CDR3 DNA: TGTGCCAGCAGCTCGGGCGGGACTACTAATGAAAAACTGTTTTTT.